The clone carrying this T cell receptor beta chain occurred a few times. Its antigen is unidentified. Produced via immunoSEQ multiplex PCR; TCRdb's table is partial and in-frame only. This sample has 25,000 to 35,000 clones, with approximately 85% found just once. Specified time point: cycle 4 day 1 (C4D1), after less than 7 weeks of nivolumab. Every patient had relapsed following autologous stem cell transplantation, and cohorts differed in brentuximab vedotin exposure. Magnetic depletion of unwanted cells isolated CD4+ T cells from thawed PBMCs. CDR3 length: 12 amino acids. With 0 bases removed from V and 13 bases from J, the gap between germline ends came to 12 bases. The germline V gene encodes CDR1 SGHAT and CDR2 FQNNGV. This sample stems from a study of PD-1 blockade in classical Hodgkin lymphoma. Study background: The study gave patients nivolumab 3 mg/kg intravenously every 2 weeks. Whole-study findings and limits: As was reported, newly diagnosed patients showed lower baseline TCR diversity than healthy donors did. Undefined causes, possibly disease activity or prior therapy, underlie the repertoire differences.

The sequencing here drew on CD4+ T cells from blood, taken before the fourth cycle of nivolumab. The chain uses TRBV11-2 and TRBJ1-2; a weak D match, TRBD1 (5 bases). The origin of this receptor is a human donor with classical Hodgkin lymphoma. In nucleotides, the CDR3 is TGTGCCAGCAGCTTAGATCAGGGAAGGAGCACCTTC. It yields the protein CASSLDQGRSTF.